These 27 T cell receptor beta chains share one sample of origin, sequenced in a study of T cells in localized non-small cell lung cancer. Profiling relied on immunoSEQ multiplex PCR, and the TCRdb table lists in-frame clones only, not all of them. The top ten clones hold just under 2% of a sample with roughly 66,000 clones, 85% to 90% of them seen once. Sequences were derived from peripheral blood, sampled before any cancer treatment. The receptors shown here come from a woman aged 40-69 years with stage I lung adenocarcinoma.

V gene TRBV5-1 combines with J gene TRBJ1-1; a possible D gene is TRBD1 (6 bases). The CDR3 has 18 amino acids. Between the trimmed V and J ends, which lost 0 bases and 0 bases, there was a span of 18 bases. Germline-derived CDR1 and CDR2 are SGHRS and YFSETQ. CDR3 in amino acids: CASSLAEQGYFMNTEAFF. The CDR3 nucleotides read TGCGCCAGCAGCTTGGCCGAACAGGGTTATTTCATGAACACTGAAGCTTTCTTT.

The chain links TRBV7-9 to TRBJ1-2; D perhaps matches TRBD1 (5 bases). The V gene lost 1 base and the J gene lost 7 bases, with 10 bases spanning the gap. The CDR3 has 13 amino acids. From germline, CDR1 is SEHNR and CDR2 FQNEAQ (reference sequence). CDR3 loop: CASSLGQGPGYTF. The CDR3, as DNA: TGTGCCAGCAGCTTAGGGCAGGGTCCTGGCTACACCTTC.

This chain uses TRBV15 with TRBJ2-1, with 8 bases that match TRBD2. Germline CDR1 LNHNV, CDR2 YYDKDF (reference sequence). V lost 0 bases to trimming and J lost 7 bases; unmatched junction nucleotides: 11. There are 17 residues in the CDR3. The CDR3 coding sequence is TGTGCCACCAGCAGAGATCTTGGGCGGGGGGTAAATAATGAGCAGTTCTTC. It specifies CATSRDLGRGVNNEQFF.

The rearrangement links TRBV7-8 to TRBJ1-2; D is unresolved. Per the germline V gene, CDR1 is SGHVS and CDR2 is FQNEAQ. V dropped 5 bases and J dropped 4 bases, with 11 bases sitting between them. This CDR3 region has 13 residues. For the CDR3, the DNA is TGTGCCAGCAGCCTAGGACTCCCCTATGGCTACACCTTC. Translated: CASSLGLPYGYTF.

The chain couples TRBV10-1 to TRBJ2-7; 8 bases agree with TRBD2. Losses at the gene ends were 1 base for V and 5 bases for J; bases not matched to a gene: 7. The CDR3 has 15 residues. Germline V lookup: CDR1 WNHNN, CDR2 SYGVQD (reference sequence). CDR3 DNA: TGCGCCAGCAGTGAGTTCTCTGCGGGAGGACACGAGCAGTACTTC. Its translation is CASSEFSAGGHEQYF.

The J gene is TRBJ2-3, the V gene TRBV5-4, with TRBD2 matching 15 bases. The CDR3 is made up of 17 amino acids. The germline V gene has CDR1 SGHNT and CDR2 YYREEE (reference sequence). The V gene end was trimmed by 4 bases and the J gene end by 10 bases; junction bases not matched to a gene: 13. CDR3: CASSRTGLGLAGGSQYF. The DNA of the CDR3 is TGTGCCAGCAGCCGGACAGGACTGGGACTAGCGGGAGGTTCGCAGTATTTT.

The CDR3 loop is CASSPPGGFTGELFF. The CDR3 DNA is TGTGCCAGCTCACCACCAGGGGGTTTCACCGGGGAGCTGTTTTTT. The chain employs TRBV18 and TRBJ2-2, with a possible D match to TRBD1 (6 bases). With 0 bases removed from V and 4 bases from J, the gap between germline ends came to 9 bases. Germline V gives CDR1 KGHSH, CDR2 LQKENI. This CDR3 is 15 amino acids long.

The rearrangement joins TRBV18 to TRBJ2-4; 8 nucleotides align to TRBD1. This CDR3 contains 15 residues. Per germline, CDR1 KGHSH and CDR2 LQKENI. The V gene end was trimmed by 0 bases and the J gene end by 7 bases; junction bases not matched to a gene: 5. The CDR3 coding sequence is TGTGCCAGCTCACCACCGGGGACAGGATTGAACATTCAGTACTTC. Translated, it gives CASSPPGTGLNIQYF.

The chain joins TRBV9 to TRBJ2-1; D unclear. The CDR3 consists of 12 residues. The V gene's germline CDR1 is SGDLS and CDR2 YYNGEE. Trimming took off 0 bases at V and 7 bases at J, with 5 bases between the two ends. As DNA, the CDR3 is TGTGCCAGCAGCGTAGATAGGAATGAGCAGTTCTTC. Protein product: CASSVDRNEQFF.

Regarding this clone: At the DNA level, this CDR3 is encoded by other sequences in the same sample as well. This chain uses TRBV12-5 with TRBJ1-1; 10 bases fit TRBD1. The J segment lost 6 bases and the V segment lost 6 bases, leaving 4 bases of the junction unmatched. Germline V gene sequence: CDR1 LGHNT, CDR2 FRNRAP. The CDR3 totals 13 residues. The CDR3 bases are TGTGCTAGTGGCACCGGGACAGGGGCTGAAGCTTTCTTT. Its protein product is CASGTGTGAEAFF.

The chain employs TRBV6-1 and TRBJ2-1, with D uncertain. V lost 0 bases, J lost 4 bases, and 22 bases lay in between. The CDR3 is 19 amino acids. Germline V gene sequence: CDR1 MNHNS, CDR2 SASEGT. CDR3 DNA: TGTGCCAGCAGTGAAGCCCACCCCTCCCAATCCCCTTTTTACAATGAGCAGTTCTTC. Protein sequence: CASSEAHPSQSPFYNEQFF.

The chain joins TRBV2 to TRBJ1-5, with 7 bases matching TRBD1. V lost 7 bases and J lost 4; bases outside the gene matches: 4. Germline loops: CDR1 SNHLY, CDR2 FYNNEI. The CDR3 totals 13 residues. CDR3 nucleotides: TGTGCCAGCACGGGACAGATGAATCAGCCCCAGCATTTT. Amino acid sequence: CASTGQMNQPQHF.

The J gene is TRBJ2-2, the V gene TRBV4-3; 10 bases line up with TRBD1. The V gene's germline CDR1 is LGHNA and CDR2 YSLEER. V shed 3 bases and J 6 bases; nucleotides not matched to a gene: 1. CDR3 length: 14 amino acids. CDR3 region: CASSHGTGAGELFF. CDR3 DNA sequence: TGCGCCAGCAGCCATGGGACAGGGGCCGGGGAGCTGTTTTTT.

The V and J genes are TRBV10-3 and TRBJ2-7; D unclear. There are 12 residues in the CDR3. Deletions cut 6 bases from V and 2 bases from J, with 8 bases between. Germline CDR1 ENHRY, CDR2 SYGVKD. The CDR3 protein is CAISDAAYEQYF. DNA for the CDR3: TGTGCCATCAGCGACGCGGCCTACGAGCAGTACTTC.

The chain combines TRBV2 with TRBJ1-5; D might be TRBD1 (6 bases). With 5 bases removed from V and 4 bases from J, the gap between germline ends came to 12 bases. The CDR3 length is 14 residues. Germline loops: CDR1 SNHLY, CDR2 FYNNEI. This chain's CDR3 is CASSPTGPNQPQHF. As DNA, the CDR3 is TGTGCCAGCAGTCCGACAGGCCCGAATCAGCCCCAGCATTTT.

The chain carries TRBV7-6 and TRBJ1-1; D gene uncertain. CDR1 SGHVS and CDR2 FNYEAQ come from the germline V gene. The V end was cut by 4 bases, the J end by 5 bases, with 14 bases between. The CDR3 contains 14 residues. The CDR3 loop reads CASSSTGDGTEAFF. CDR3 sequence (DNA): TGTGCCAGCAGCTCTACCGGGGATGGAACTGAAGCTTTCTTT.

The chain carries TRBV5-1 and TRBJ1-1; a weak D match, TRBD1 (5 bases). V was clipped by 4 bases and J by 6 bases, with 10 bases between them. CDR3 length equals 12 residues. Germline loops: CDR1 SGHRS, CDR2 YFSETQ. The CDR3 loop is CASSPGHPEAFF. CDR3 bases: TGCGCCAGCAGCCCAGGACATCCTGAAGCTTTCTTT.

The gene calls are TRBV5-1 and TRBJ1-2; 7 nucleotides match TRBD1. This CDR3 contains 13 residues. V was clipped by 2 bases and J by 6 bases; unmatched bases: 4. Germline values: CDR1 SGHRS, CDR2 YFSETQ. Here the CDR3 DNA reads TGCGCCAGCAGCTTTCAGGGGGGCGATGGCTACACCTTC. Its protein product is CASSFQGGDGYTF.

The rearrangement uses TRBV6-4 and TRBJ1-2, with a possible D match to TRBD1 (6 bases). V dropped 6 bases and J dropped 5 bases, with 16 bases sitting between them. The CDR3 has 14 amino acids. CDR1 MRHNA and CDR2 SNTAGT come from the germline V gene. The CDR3 is CASSPQGVSYGYTF. The CDR3, as DNA: TGTGCCAGCAGCCCACAGGGAGTTAGTTATGGCTACACCTTC.

The chain carries TRBV29-1 and TRBJ1-1; perhaps TRBD1 as D (6 bases). The V end was cut by 5 bases, the J end by 0 bases, with 10 bases between. Looked up from germline, CDR1 is SQVTM and CDR2 is ANQGSEA. The CDR3 is 13 amino acids. CDR3 sequence reads: CSVQGHLNTEAFF. DNA of the CDR3: TGCAGCGTTCAGGGACACCTGAACACTGAAGCTTTCTTT.

The chain is built from TRBV14 and TRBJ2-5, with a weak D call TRBD2 (7 bases). Per the germline V gene, CDR1 is SGHDN and CDR2 is FVKESK. This CDR3 comprises 12 residues. Trimming cost V 4 bases and J 7 bases, with 10 bases left between them. CDR3 region: CASSPGEGTQYF. In nucleotides, the CDR3 is TGTGCCAGCAGCCCAGGGGAGGGGACCCAGTACTTC.

The chain recombines TRBV5-1 with TRBJ2-5; TRBD1 agrees at 9 bases. This CDR3 comprises 14 residues. Germline trimming cut 4 bases from V and 3 bases from J; bases unmatched to any gene: 4. CDR1 is SGHRS, CDR2 YFSETQ, per germline. The CDR3 DNA follows: TGCGCCAGCAGCCGCGGGACAGGGAAAGAGACCCAGTACTTC. The encoded protein is CASSRGTGKETQYF.

V and J are TRBV28 and TRBJ1-1; possible D gene TRBD1, 6 bases. Germline V gives CDR1 MDHEN, CDR2 SYDVKM. The CDR3 covers 15 residues. Between the trimmed V and J ends, which lost 10 bases and 1 base, there was a span of 19 bases. CDR3 in amino acids: CATVSGGAANTEAFF. The DNA for the CDR3 is TGTGCCACGGTATCGGGGGGCGCGGCGAACACTGAAGCTTTCTTT.

This chain joins TRBV18 and TRBJ1-1; D remains unclear. The V end lost 3 bases, the J end lost 1 base, and 9 bases lay between the germline ends. From germline, CDR1 is KGHSH and CDR2 LQKENI. This CDR3 has 14 amino acids. DNA of the CDR3: TGTGCCAGCTCACCTTCCGTGCAGAACACTGAAGCTTTCTTT. The encoded protein is CASSPSVQNTEAFF.

The chain recombines TRBV6-5 with TRBJ2-7, with a possible D match to TRBD2 (5 bases). There are 14 residues in the CDR3. CDR1 and CDR2 (germline): MNHEY, SVGAGI. V was shortened by 2 bases and J by 2 bases, with 10 bases between the two germline ends. CDR3 sequence reads: CASSYRGTTYEQYF. The CDR3 bases are TGTGCCAGCAGTTACCGGGGAACAACCTACGAGCAGTACTTC.

The rearrangement joins TRBV4-1 to TRBJ1-4, with TRBD1 identical over 9 bases. The CDR3 is 17 residues long. Germline-derived CDR1 and CDR2 are MGHRA and YSYEKL. Losses at the gene ends were 2 bases for V and 8 bases for J; bases not matched to a gene: 12. The CDR3 nucleotides read TGCGCCAGCAGCCAATCCGAGACCGGGACAGGGAACGAAAAACTGTTTTTT. The encoded protein is CASSQSETGTGNEKLFF.

The gene calls are TRBV30 and TRBJ1-4; a weak D match, TRBD1 (5 bases). V lost 8 bases and J 8 bases, leaving 21 bases between the germline ends. The germline V gene has CDR1 GTSNPN and CDR2 SVGIG (reference sequence). The CDR3 sequence is 14 residues long. CDR3 bases: TGTGCCAGAGACGCCGGGACTATAGGGGAAAAACTGTTTTTT. This encodes CARDAGTIGEKLFF.